This T cell receptor (beta chain) was recovered during a study of beta chain features in type 1 diabetes. General study findings and limits: For Type 1 diabetes patients, all four CD4+ subsets carried TCRB CDR3s that were moderately but significantly shorter. Whether HLA type influences TCRB rearrangement remained unresolved here.

V lost 0 bases, J lost 5 bases, and 8 bases lay in between. Per germline, CDR1 SGDLS and CDR2 YYNGEE. This CDR3 spans 14 amino acids. Cells sorted by CD45RO/CCR7/CD25/CD127/CD95/CD27 comprised CD4+ naive, central memory, regulatory and stem cell-like memory cells. This clone was picked up a small number of times. Its antigen is not identified. Reverse transcribing all isolated RNA meant expressed TCRB transcripts were sequenced. Mean read depth for stem cell-like memory T cell samples was 1.1 million or so reads. Here immunoSEQ multiplex PCR was the method, and the copy in TCRdb shows in-frame clones only, minus some. This sample yields roughly 47,000 clones, of which around 45% are seen a single time; around 0.13% belongs to the top ten.

The chain couples TRBV9 to TRBJ1-4; D is unresolved. This sequence originates from a man aged 30-40 years with type 1 diabetes. The sample was stem cell memory CD4+ T cells from blood. This CDR3 reads CASSVGIQNEKLFF. The CDR3 nucleotides read TGTGCCAGCAGCGTAGGAATACAGAATGAAAAACTGTTTTTT. Based on the CDR3 plus reference TRBV9 and TRBJ1-4, the full variable domain is DSGVTQTPKHLITATGQRVTLRCSPRSGDLSVYWYQQSLDQGLQFLIQYYNGEERAKGNILERFSAQQFPDLHSELNLSSLELGDSALYFCASSVGIQNEKLFFGSGTQLSVL.